These T cell receptor beta chains were read from a single sample in a study of T cell repertoires in cytomegalovirus infection. For these TCRs, the target antigens are not known. Each CDR3 protein is one row after TCRdb ran MiXCR on the reads. The sample contains 650,000 to 900,000 distinct CDR3 sequences, approximately 32% of which appear only once. The sequencing used cultured CD8+ T cells from PBMCs, collected from culture after CMV antigen stimulation. Receptors were obtained from a human donor in good health (CMV status not recorded). Some clones in this sample may be carry-over from other donors' samples. Both conserved end residues are part of each CDR3. A D gene is named only where the DNA matches it firmly.

D gene	V gene	J gene	CDR3 protein
TRBD1	TRBV4-3	TRBJ2-1	CASSQDGQGSYNEQFF
NA	TRBV7-9	TRBJ2-3	CASSALPYPGPIADTQYF
NA	TRBV6-5	TRBJ1-1	CASTPYMGNTEAFF
TRBD2	TRBV2	TRBJ2-6	CASSEAHGEGRSGANVLTF
NA	TRBV19	TRBJ2-6	CASSIDQGLTALGANVLTF
NA	TRBV5-4	TRBJ2-3	CASSFEGSDPDTQYF
NA	TRBV11-2	TRBJ2-5	CASSLEQFLETQYF
TRBD2	TRBV19	TRBJ2-1	CASSIPTSGYLDEQFF
NA	TRBV24-1	TRBJ2-2	CATRGHNTGELFF
TRBD2	TRBV7-9	TRBJ2-2	CASAGTITGELFF
NA	TRBV7-3	TRBJ2-7	CASSYRGGRYEQYF
NA	TRBV4-1	TRBJ1-1	CASSLTWGGTEAFF
NA	TRBV6-5	TRBJ2-7	CASSYSGVPYEQYF
NA	TRBV12-3/TRBV12-4	TRBJ1-5	CASSLAPTFQPQHF
NA	TRBV10-3	TRBJ2-1	CAIRRTETYNEQFF
TRBD1	TRBV27	TRBJ1-1	CASSTIPTGRNTEAFF
NA	TRBV15	TRBJ1-1	CATSATKMNTEAFF
TRBD1	TRBV2	TRBJ2-1	CASSGFVPGQGVFYNEQFF
NA	TRBV6-6	TRBJ2-5	CASSYVDGDGETQYF
TRBD1	TRBV4-3	TRBJ2-5	CASSEERRTGGQETQYF
TRBD1	TRBV4-1	TRBJ1-5	CASSRATGGNQPQHF
NA	TRBV7-9	TRBJ1-2	CASSLIPGPNYGYTF
TRBD2	TRBV9	TRBJ2-3	CASSVEIAGITDTQYF
TRBD1	TRBV20-1	TRBJ1-5	CSASNEGQNNQPQHF
NA	TRBV12-3/TRBV12-4	TRBJ2-3	CASSFVDWADTDTQYF
TRBD2	TRBV4-2	TRBJ2-1	CASSQEGLAGGQGNEQFF
NA	TRBV14	TRBJ2-1	CASSQDGDRGAGREQFF
NA	TRBV6-2/TRBV6-3	TRBJ2-1	CASSYVGGYNEQFF
TRBD1	TRBV6-2/TRBV6-3	TRBJ1-2	CASGTGGGYTF
TRBD1	TRBV10-1	TRBJ2-7	CASSLPGQTTYEQYF
NA	TRBV7-4	TRBJ1-2	CASSLETNGRWGYTF
NA	TRBV7-2	TRBJ1-1	CASSAGLHTEAFF
TRBD1	TRBV10-3	TRBJ1-6	CAIRETGGSYNSPLHF
TRBD1	TRBV5-5	TRBJ1-2	CASTLTGEPYGYTF
NA	TRBV2	TRBJ2-4	CASSEEGWEGRNIQYF
NA	TRBV7-9	TRBJ1-6	CASSYRETLHF
NA	TRBV20-1	TRBJ1-6	CSARDPKYSPLHF
NA	TRBV3-1	TRBJ1-1	CAISQKRSTEAFF
TRBD1	TRBV5-5	TRBJ1-5	CASSSKQGADQPQHF
NA	TRBV27	TRBJ1-5	CASSFLGDFANDHNQPQHF
NA	TRBV10-3	TRBJ2-1	CAISLDRSSYNEQFF
NA	TRBV25-1	TRBJ1-4	CASSVRDYNEKLFF
NA	TRBV9	TRBJ2-3	CASTTRGAGTDTQYF